This entry features one T cell receptor (beta chain) sequence. Its antigen remains unidentified. The data originate from a study of cytomegalovirus exposure and HLA in healthy donors. 60 Vbeta and 13 Jbeta primers were used in PCR. Generated by immunoSEQ multiplex PCR, the TCRdb table keeps only in-frame clones and is missing some. The top ten clones hold 6% to 9.5% of a sample with about 93,000 clones, roughly 77% of them seen once. This CDR3 comprises 17 residues. Germline CDR1 and CDR2: SGDLS and YYNGEE. Trimming stripped 7 bases from V and 4 bases from J, with 26 bases between. Study observations and caveats: A highly shared variant cluster was judged a likely technical artifact. Among TCR beta chains, those listed as cytomegalovirus-associated numbered more than 150.

The clonotype comes from a young man in good health and CMV-seronegative. The chain joins TRBV9 to TRBJ2-5, with D possibly being TRBD2 (6 bases). Sequenced material: PBMCs. This CDR3 reads CASGDSVLLGGSETQYF. The DNA of the CDR3 is TGTGCCAGCGGCGATTCGGTATTGCTGGGGGGTTCAGAGACCCAGTACTTC.